This T cell receptor (beta chain) was profiled in a study of T-cell memory formation after mild COVID-19. Study findings and constraints: Day 37-peaking second-wave clones had unconfirmed SARS-CoV-2 specificity. Mainly in CM and EM were contracting CD4+ clones; CD8+ were in EMRA. Pre-infection memory showed some responding clones, and this suggested that cross-reactive memory joined.

In the case of this clonotype: Antigen: not known.

5'RACE, which relied on constant-segment primers, yielded TCR alpha and TCR beta cDNA libraries carrying sample barcodes and UMIs. TCRdb used MiXCR to reprocess the 5' RACE reads, holding one entry per CDR3 protein. The sample holds fewer than 250,000 distinct CDR3 sequences, approximately 16% seen once. This CDR3 is built from 19 residues. Germline trimming cut 3 bases from V and 1 base from J; bases unmatched to any gene: 10. In germline, CDR1 is SNHLY, CDR2 FYNNEI. This sequence originates from an adult woman who had mild COVID-19 (a few samples of this study predate the infection). Cell type and time point are not known. V is TRBV2 and J is TRBJ2-2; TRBD2 agrees at 11 bases. Sample: PBMCs or a T cell subset sorted from them (not recorded which). CDR3 DNA sequence: TGTGCCAGCAGTGATGGGCTAGCGGGGGGCCCGAAGAACACCGGGGAGCTGTTTTTT. As protein: CASSDGLAGGPKNTGELFF. Full variable domain (missing parts from reference TRBV2 and TRBJ2-2): EPEVTQTPSHQVTQMGQEVILRCVPISNHLYFYWYRQILGQKVEFLVSFYNNEISEKSEIFDDQFSVERPDGSNFTLKIRSTKLEDSAMYFCASSDGLAGGPKNTGELFFGEGSRLTVL.